Reported below is one TCR beta chain. The data were obtained in a study of low-dose radiotherapy and immunotherapy resistance in tumors. Study information: Each fraction for Cohort 1 was 0.5 Gy, given every 2 weeks, and the total came to 6.5 Gy.

As for time point: before trial treatment. Patients eligible had advanced solid tumors without tumor-infiltrating lymphocytes. Both TCRalpha and TCRbeta chains were reverse transcribed with V-gene-specific primers. Amplification, which lasted 20 PCR cycles, used a constant-region primer and V-primer adapter to amplify TCRs. Amplification of the isolated mRNA used in vitro transcription. TCRdb recomputed calls from the reads with MiXCR, one row per CDR3 protein. Among around 65,000 distinct CDR3 sequences, roughly 29% were seen once, and the ten largest hold 6.6%. V lost 4 bases to trimming and J lost 8 bases; unmatched junction nucleotides: 5. Germline V CDR1 and CDR2: SGHTA, FQGNSA. The CDR3 length is 14 residues.

This clonotype was obtained from a male donor with rectosigmoid adenocarcinoma. Material: PBMCs, obtained before treatment. The rearrangement joins TRBV7-2 to TRBJ1-6, with TRBD1 identical over 7 bases. The CDR3 DNA follows: TGTGCCAGCAGCTCCGGCAGGGGGGATTCACCCCTCCACTTT. This sequence encodes CASSSGRGDSPLHF.